This T cell receptor (beta chain) was sequenced for a study of cytomegalovirus exposure and HLA in healthy donors. Whole-study findings and limits: Relative to equally common others, HLA-associated TCR beta chains showed greater clonal expansion in a later analysis. Among TCR beta chains, those listed as cytomegalovirus-associated numbered about 160. In a later analysis, TCR beta V- and J-gene trimming was associated with a missense DCLRE1C variant.

The donors, nominally healthy at sampling, likely had unrecorded immune exposures. The germline V gene encodes CDR1 SGHNT and CDR2 YYREEE (reference sequence). The CDR3 length is 16 residues. Regarding this clone: Its antigen is unidentified. The junction shows a germline mismatch at one end, possibly a read error.

Amplification used 60 Vbeta primers and 13 Jbeta primers. Generated by immunoSEQ multiplex PCR, the TCRdb table keeps only in-frame clones and is missing some. The data contain around 64,000 clones, around 91% of them singletons. Material for sequencing was PBMCs. V is TRBV5-4 and J is TRBJ1-1; D may be TRBD1 (5 bases). This TCR was sampled from a woman in her twenties or thirties in good health and CMV-seropositive. CDR3 in amino acids: CASSFEYMTVDTETFF. The CDR3 DNA is TGTGCCAGCAGCTTTGAATATATGACAGTAGACACTGAAACTTTCTTT.